The 13 T cell receptor beta chains presented below share a single source sample, sequenced in a study of T cell clonality in common variable immunodeficiency. Sequencing was performed with immunoSEQ multiplex PCR; in TCRdb, only in-frame clones are kept and a portion is missing. There are tens of thousands of clones in the sample, none observed a single time. Sequenced material: peripheral blood mononuclear cells. The receptor set was obtained from a person aged 18-70 years in good health.

This clone was seen at least ten times. The sequenced fragment ends 3 residues before the CDR3 boundary, so the rest is inferred from the germline J gene. This sequence joins TRBV2 and TRBJ1-3, with D perhaps TRBD1 (5 bases). CDR1 SNHLY and CDR2 FYNNEI come from the germline V gene. The V gene lost 7 bases and the J gene lost 4 bases, with 20 bases spanning the gap. The CDR3 extends over 16 amino acids. Incomplete CDR3 DNA: TGTGCCAGCAATAAGGAACAGGTTCTAGGAGGAAACACC. It codes for CASNKEQVLGGNT. The entire CDR3 protein reads CASNKEQVLGGNTIYF. The full variable domain, with the rest looked up from reference TRBV2 and TRBJ1-3, is EPEVTQTPSHQVTQMGQEVILRCVPISNHLYFYWYRQILGQKVEFLVSFYNNEISEKSEIFDDQFSVERPDGSNFTLKIRSTKLEDSAMYFCASNKEQVLGGNTIYFGEGSWLTVV.

This clone has a handful of counts. The read terminates 3 residues before the CDR3 end, so the remaining end is supplied by the germline J gene. The chain carries TRBV2 and TRBJ2-7; TRBD2 matches at 7 bases. The CDR3 length is 15 residues. Trimming at V came to 1 base and at J to 1 base, leaving 4 bases not matched to a gene. The germline CDR1 and CDR2 sequences are SNHLY and FYNNEI. Here the CDR3 reads CASSEEAGVSYEQYF. Partial CDR3 DNA: TGTGCCAGCAGTGAAGAGGCGGGAGTGTCCTACGAG.

There are many counts of this clone. The read terminates 3 residues before the CDR3 end, so the remaining end is supplied by the germline J gene. The V gene is TRBV13, the J gene TRBJ1-3, with D perhaps TRBD1 (6 bases). V dropped 0 bases and J dropped 0 bases, with 12 bases sitting between them. This CDR3 has 17 amino acids. Germline V lookup: CDR1 PRHDT, CDR2 FYEKMQ (reference sequence). The covered CDR3 bases are TGTGCCAGCAGCTTAGGACAGGGAGCAAACTCTGGAAACACC. It is translated as CASSLGQGANSGNT. The entire CDR3 protein is CASSLGQGANSGNTIYF.

This clone was recorded at least ten times. CDR3 DNA (partial): TGTGCCAGCTCAGGGCAGGGGGCAGGGGCCAACGTC. It specifies CASSGQGAGANV. The whole CDR3 reads CASSGQGAGANVLTF. V and J are TRBV18 and TRBJ2-6, with 8 bases identical to TRBD1. The read gets to within 3 residues of the CDR3 end, and the germline J gene fills in the rest. After removal of 5 bases from V and 4 bases from J, the junction contained 4 bases not matched to a gene. CDR1 KGHSH and CDR2 LQKENI come from the germline V gene. The CDR3 is 15 amino acids.

This clone was seen only a few times. The read ends 3 residues before the CDR3 terminus; that terminus is restored from the germline J gene. The chain carries TRBV2 and TRBJ1-2; weak D call: TRBD1 (5 bases). Trimming left V 4 bases short and J 1 base short, with 19 bases between. The germline V gene has CDR1 SNHLY and CDR2 FYNNEI. The CDR3 runs to 17 residues. The CDR3 bases that were read are TGTGCCAGCAGTGCGAGTTGGCAGGGTTTCGGTAACTATGGC. It translates to CASSASWQGFGNYG. The CDR3, in full, reads CASSASWQGFGNYGYTF.

The table lists this clone with many counts. The read finishes 3 residues shy of the CDR3 end, and the germline J gene is used to complete it. J is TRBJ2-3 and V is TRBV7-6; 8 bases map to TRBD1. This CDR3 has 14 amino acids. J was trimmed by 3 bases and V by 1 base; bases with no gene match: 0. The germline CDR1 and CDR2 sequences are SGHVS and FNYEAQ. CDR3 DNA (partial): TGTGCCAGCAGCTTAGGGACAGGGACAGATACG. As protein: CASSLGTGTDT. The whole CDR3 reads CASSLGTGTDTQYF.

This clone was counted a few times. CDR3 amino acids: CASSSIVSSGGAVDTQYF. The sequenced CDR3 bases are TGTGCCAGCAGCTCCATAGTTTCTAGCGGGGGGGCCGTAGATACG. The V gene is TRBV7-6, the J gene TRBJ2-3, with TRBD2 matching 12 bases. The read ends 3 residues before the CDR3 terminus; that terminus is restored from the germline J gene. This CDR3 contains 18 residues. V shed 4 bases and J 5 bases; nucleotides not matched to a gene: 13. Germline V CDR1 and CDR2: SGHVS, FNYEAQ.

This clone was observed at least ten times. The read comes to an end 3 residues before the CDR3 does, leaving the germline J gene to fill in the end. The rearrangement uses TRBV6-1 and TRBJ1-3; 7 nucleotides align to TRBD1. This CDR3 has 15 amino acids. Per the germline V gene, CDR1 is MNHNS and CDR2 is SASEGT. The V segment lost 1 base and the J segment 3 bases; nucleotides outside the gene matches: 3. The DNA read from the CDR3 is TGTGCCAGCAGTGAAGTAGGGGGCGGTGGAAACACC. Translated: CASSEVGGGGNT. The CDR3 in its entirety is CASSEVGGGGNTIYF.

This clone has at least ten counts. The CDR3 is cut off 3 residues early in the read; its end comes from the germline J gene. The chain couples TRBV9 to TRBJ1-6, with 8 nucleotides matching TRBD1. Losses at the gene ends were 6 bases for V and 5 bases for J; bases not matched to a gene: 13. This CDR3 region has 17 residues. Germline CDR1 SGDLS, CDR2 YYNGEE. The part of the CDR3 DNA that was read is TGTGCCAGCACCCAGGGGCAGGGGGCTCGGAATAATTCACCC. It translates to CASTQGQGARNNSP. The complete CDR3 protein is CASTQGQGARNNSPLHF.

The sample holds many counts of this clone. The CDR3 end lies 3 residues beyond the end of the read and is filled in from the germline J gene. V gene TRBV4-1 combines with J gene TRBJ2-7, with TRBD2 as a possible D gene (6 bases). Germline V lookup: CDR1 MGHRA, CDR2 YSYEKL. The CDR3 runs to 15 residues. The V end was cut by 6 bases, the J end by 1 base, with 16 bases between. The CDR3 protein is CASRTGLSVSYEQYF. CDR3 bases read: TGCGCCAGCAGAACGGGACTCTCGGTTTCCTACGAG.

This clone was found many times. Read sequence stops 3 residues before the CDR3 end, and the germline J gene provides the missing end. The chain carries TRBV19 and TRBJ2-1; 11 bases match TRBD2. The CDR3 spans 16 residues. Per the germline V gene, CDR1 is LNHDA and CDR2 is SQIVND (reference sequence). V shed 3 bases, J shed 8 bases, and the junction held 9 bases outside the gene matches. The CDR3 DNA, read in part, is TGTGCCAGTAGTATTCTAGCGGGAGGTTTAGGGCATGAG. It yields the protein CASSILAGGLGHE. The CDR3 in its entirety is CASSILAGGLGHEQFF.

This clone has at least ten counts. The CDR3 end lies 3 residues beyond the end of the read and is filled in from the germline J gene. The chain uses TRBV29-1 and TRBJ1-2, with 7 bases aligning to TRBD1. V trimming: 5 bases; J trimming: 2 bases; junction bases outside the gene matches: 5. Germline V CDR1 and CDR2: SQVTM, ANQGSEA. The CDR3 is 13 residues long. The sequenced CDR3 bases are TGCAGCGTTTACGGGACAGACAACTATGGC. It specifies CSVYGTDNYG. The whole CDR3 protein reads CSVYGTDNYGYTF. Drawing the rest from reference TRBV29-1 and TRBJ1-2, the complete variable domain is SAVISQKPSRDICQRGTSLTIQCQVDSQVTMMFWYRQQPGQSLTLIATANQGSEATYESGFVIDKFPISRPNLTFSTLTVSNMSPEDSSIYLCSVYGTDNYGYTFGSGTRLTVV.

This clone was counted ten times or more. The read comes to an end 3 residues before the CDR3 does, leaving the germline J gene to fill in the end. The chain uses TRBV6-2 or TRBV6-3 and TRBJ2-7; TRBD2 might be the D (6 bases). Per germline, CDR1 MNHEY and CDR2 SVGEGT. The CDR3 loop spans 14 amino acids. Deletions cut 6 bases from V and 3 bases from J, with 15 bases between. The CDR3 bases that were read are TGTGCCAGCAGGACTGGGGGACTTCTCTACGAG. This translates into CASRTGGLLYE. The full-length CDR3 reads as CASRTGGLLYEQYF.